A single sample gave rise to the 9 T cell receptor beta chains below, sequenced in a study of human CD8 memory T cell subsets. By UMI-labeled 5' RACE, the TCR beta libraries were made. Using the 5' RACE reads, TCRdb records one entry per CDR3 protein without DNA. This sample lists roughly 17,000 distinct CDR3 sequences; its ten largest clones have about 5.4%. The sample taken for sequencing was CD8+ T cells from PBMCs. These TCRs come from a human donor in good health.

The CDR3 here is CASTRGLAGTGELFF. The gene calls are TRBV2 and TRBJ2-2; TCRdb indicates TRBD2, and absent DNA this call remains unverified. Germline V gives CDR1 SNHLY, CDR2 FYNNEI. This CDR3 contains 15 residues.

The genes are TRBV20-1 and TRBJ2-3; the D gene TCRdb calls, TRBD2, cannot be checked with no DNA. The germline V gene has CDR1 DFQATT and CDR2 SNEGSKA (reference sequence). This CDR3 has 14 residues. The CDR3 sequence: CSSHQTLPDDTQYF.

The CDR3 sequence is CASSQDPGGVSDTQYF. V and J are TRBV4-3 and TRBJ2-3; TCRdb's D gene call, TRBD2, goes unchecked for lack of DNA. This CDR3 has 16 residues. Germline CDR1 and CDR2: LGHNA and YSLEER.

This chain connects TRBV3-1 to TRBJ1-1. The V gene's germline CDR1 is LGHDT and CDR2 YNNKEL (reference sequence). The CDR3 sequence is 13 residues long. CDR3 residues: CASSPKSWQGAFF.

This clonotype is called medium-sized based on its frequency. The CDR3: CASSKQGAHQPQHF. This chain links TRBV7-9 with TRBJ1-5; as DNA is missing, the TRBD1 call by TCRdb cannot be tested. CDR1 and CDR2 (germline): SEHNR, FQNEAQ (reference sequence). The CDR3 runs 14 residues.

The V and J genes are TRBV6-2 or TRBV6-3 and TRBJ2-1. The germline CDR1 and CDR2 sequences are MNHEY and SVGEGT. This CDR3 spans 13 amino acids. The CDR3 here is CASSYTDDNEQFF.

This clonotype is called medium-sized based on its frequency. V usage is TRBV28 and J usage is TRBJ2-7. Germline V CDR1 and CDR2: MDHEN, SYDVKM. The CDR3 covers 13 residues. This CDR3 is CASRPLSRDEQYF. Together with reference TRBV28 and TRBJ2-7, the CDR3 gives the full variable domain: DVKVTQSSRYLVKRTGEKVFLECVQDMDHENMFWYRQDPGLGLRLIYFSYDVKMKEKGDIPEGYSVSREKKERFSLILESASTNQTSMYLCASRPLSRDEQYFGPGTRLTVT.

This CDR3 is CAYWTSGSTDTQYF. This sequence joins TRBV30 and TRBJ2-3; TCRdb proposes TRBD2, but this gene call is untestable without DNA. The CDR3 covers 14 residues. Germline V gives CDR1 GTSNPN, CDR2 SVGIG (reference sequence).

According to its frequency, this clonotype is medium-sized (0.01 to 0.1%). The rearrangement joins TRBV29-1 to TRBJ2-3; TCRdb proposes TRBD2, but this gene call is untestable without DNA. Germline-derived CDR1 and CDR2 are SQVTM and ANQGSEA. This CDR3 contains 14 residues. The CDR3 region is CSVATSGVTDTQYF.